This is a list of T cell receptor beta chains from one sample in a study of T cell clusters in autoimmune cytopenias. No DNA is given; TCRdb re-called the multiplex PCR reads and lists each CDR3 protein once. In total, the table holds about 8,800 distinct CDR3 sequences. The sequenced sample was peripheral blood. The source is a human donor with an autoimmune cytopenia or autoimmune hepatitis (not recorded which). Each CDR3 is given with its conserved first and last residue. Size values are once, few and many counts, or a class for expanded clones, and some rows have none.

v_gene	j_gene	len	abundance	CDR3aa
TRBV24-1	TRBJ1-2	15	-	CATSDPGQGADGYTF
TRBV27	TRBJ2-7	14	medium-sized	CASSDWGSSYEQYF
TRBV6-5	TRBJ2-7	14	-	CASSEGQGWYEQYF
TRBV6-5	TRBJ2-2	14	-	CASLPPGRDGELFF
TRBV19	TRBJ2-7	14	medium-sized	CASSVSGSVGEQYF
TRBV6-5	TRBJ2-4	18	-	CASSPPGRGRLAKNIQYF
TRBV11-1	TRBJ2-1	16	-	CASSYRRLANYNEQFF
TRBV19	TRBJ2-2	15	medium-sized	CASSSLETYTGELFF
TRBV6-5	TRBJ2-7	15	-	CASTDREQASYEQYF
TRBV27	TRBJ2-7	15	-	CASSSSGTSPYEQYF
TRBV29-1	TRBJ2-5	12	medium-sized	CSATGSQETQYF
TRBV10-3	TRBJ1-4	17	-	CAISESGITATNEKLFF
TRBV6-1	TRBJ2-3	14	-	CASSLGGGAYTQYF
TRBV6-5	TRBJ1-1	13	-	CASSRDREAEAFF
TRBV6-9	TRBJ1-2	19	-	CASSYLRTASGPFNYGYTF
TRBV12-3/TRBV12-4	TRBJ2-1	15	medium-sized	CASSFRLAGYNEQFF
TRBV19	TRBJ1-1	17	medium-sized	CASSPIGTGGTNTEAFF
TRBV18	TRBJ2-7	15	medium-sized	CASSQRTGGIDEQYF
TRBV6-2/TRBV6-3	TRBJ2-1	16	-	CASSYSGLVSYNEQFF
TRBV13	TRBJ1-6	17	-	CASSLNRGARSDSPLHF
TRBV12-3/TRBV12-4	TRBJ2-5	18	-	CASSLAGQGTIAQETQYF
TRBV19	TRBJ2-4	14	medium-sized	CASEPGTAINIQYF
TRBV19	TRBJ1-6	15	-	CASTGTGANNSPLHF
TRBV6-5	TRBJ1-2	15	-	CASRDRADFSGGYTF
TRBV7-6	TRBJ2-7	13	medium-sized	CASSRGPIYEQYF
TRBV15	TRBJ2-5	14	-	CATSGRAVRETQYF
TRBV19	TRBJ1-1	17	-	CASSKSQGVGVNTEAFF
TRBV6-5	TRBJ1-5	16	-	CASSEALGGRRQPQHF
TRBV6-1	TRBJ2-7	13	-	CASREGVSNEQYF
TRBV7-9	TRBJ2-1	15	-	CASSSASGYYNEQFF
TRBV4-1	TRBJ1-1	12	-	CASSQGGAEAFF
TRBV30	TRBJ1-1	11	-	CAWSVDSEAFF
TRBV27	TRBJ1-2	11	medium-sized	CASRGYYGYTF
TRBV29-1	TRBJ2-2	14	medium-sized	CSALGTRNTGELFF
TRBV29-1	TRBJ2-5	11	medium-sized	CSVESPETQYF
TRBV29-1	TRBJ2-2	13	medium-sized	CSTWTGDTGELFF
TRBV6-1	TRBJ2-7	15	-	CASREGVGQNYEQYF
TRBV30	TRBJ1-4	15	-	CAWSTRTGLAEKLFF
TRBV5-4	TRBJ2-1	16	-	CASSLAGTSAHNEQFF
TRBV29-1	TRBJ1-4	14	medium-sized	CSVEDRREGEKLFF
TRBV12-3/TRBV12-4	TRBJ2-2	12	medium-sized	CASSFRTGELFF
TRBV20-1	TRBJ2-3	14	-	CSARDSAGADTQYF
TRBV18	TRBJ1-1	15	-	CASSPWTYDGTEAFF
TRBV27	TRBJ2-2	15	-	CASSLAQGGTGELFF
TRBV19	TRBJ2-7	14	-	CATSYEPGAYEQYF
TRBV19	TRBJ1-6	18	medium-sized	CASSAGQTFFSDNSPLHF
TRBV28	TRBJ2-1	12	-	CGVALTYNEQFF
TRBV6-1	TRBJ2-7	12	-	CATEGSSYEQYF
TRBV5-6	TRBJ2-1	15	-	CASSLVASGNNEQFF
TRBV19	TRBJ2-2	13	medium-sized	CASSPDRAGELFF
TRBV27	TRBJ2-1	12	medium-sized	CASSLSRLNEIF
TRBV30	TRBJ2-5	15	-	CAWSDSPRPGGAQYF
TRBV30	TRBJ2-5	13	medium-sized	CAWSVAGRETQYF
TRBV6-5	TRBJ1-3	17	medium-sized	CASSLGGGYNSGNTIYF
TRBV19	TRBJ1-5	13	-	CASRGPSNQPQHF
TRBV12-3/TRBV12-4	TRBJ2-7	14	-	CASSLQGFSYEQYF
TRBV12-3/TRBV12-4	TRBJ2-3	14	medium-sized	CASRTGQSTDTQYF
TRBV7-2	TRBJ2-5	15	-	CASSLNGLAEETQYF
TRBV30	TRBJ2-1	13	-	CAWREGSYNEQFF
TRBV5-6	TRBJ2-5	15	-	CASSRASGLQETQYF